Presented here are 29 T cell receptor beta chains from one specimen sequenced in a study of T cell responses to AZD1222 COVID-19 vaccine. Repertoires were generated with immunoSEQ multiplex PCR, while TCRdb's copy carries only in-frame clones and drops some. The repertoire holds 90,000 to 150,000 clones, 87% seen once, with approximately 2.6% in the top ten. This specimen consisted of peripheral blood, obtained 28 days after the second AZD1222 dose. These receptor sequences come from an adult who received the AZD1222 COVID-19 vaccine.

This clone was recorded only once. The V and J genes are TRBV7-8 and TRBJ1-6; D possibly corresponds to TRBD1 (6 bases). Germline assignment: CDR1 SGHVS and CDR2 FQNEAQ. V was shortened by 5 bases and J by 7 bases, with 12 bases between the two germline ends. CDR3 length equals 14 residues. In nucleotides, the CDR3 is TGTGCCAGCAGCCTTCGGACAGAAAATTCACCCCTCCACTTT. Translating gives CASSLRTENSPLHF.

The chain recombines TRBV6-4 with TRBJ1-1; 9 positions match TRBD1. The CDR3 is made up of 14 amino acids. Germline loops: CDR1 MRHNA, CDR2 SNTAGT. After removal of 7 bases from V and 1 base from J, the junction contained 4 bases not matched to a gene. This chain's CDR3 is CASMKDRGNTEAFF. In DNA, the CDR3 is TGTGCCAGCATGAAGGACAGGGGGAACACTGAAGCTTTCTTT.

The J gene is TRBJ1-2, the V gene TRBV2, with 8 bases aligning to TRBD1. Germline lookup yields CDR1 SNHLY and CDR2 FYNNEI. The V gene end was trimmed by 8 bases and the J gene end by 3 bases; junction bases not matched to a gene: 5. This CDR3 comprises 13 residues. CDR3 DNA: TGTGCCAGCCGGAAACAGGGGGACTATGGCTACACCTTC. This gives the protein CASRKQGDYGYTF.

CDR3 bases: TGTGCCAGCAGCTTAGCGCCCAGGAACACCGGGGAGCTGTTTTTT. As protein: CASSLAPRNTGELFF. The J gene is TRBJ2-2, the V gene TRBV7-6; unclear D gene. CDR1 is SGHVS, CDR2 FNYEAQ, per germline. V lost 0 bases and J lost 1, with 6 bases in between. The CDR3 runs 15 residues.

The V call is TRBV9, the J call TRBJ2-7; TRBD2 might be the D (6 bases). Germline assignment: CDR1 SGDLS and CDR2 YYNGEE. The CDR3 contains 14 residues. V was trimmed by 4 bases and J by 4 bases, leaving 15 bases between them. The CDR3 DNA is TGTGCCAGCAGCACGGGGGTGGGGCTATACGAGCAGTACTTC. Protein product: CASSTGVGLYEQYF. Looking up the rest from reference TRBV9 and TRBJ2-7 gives the full variable domain: DSGVTQTPKHLITATGQRVTLRCSPRSGDLSVYWYQQSLDQGLQFLIQYYNGEERAKGNILERFSAQQFPDLHSELNLSSLELGDSALYFCASSTGVGLYEQYFGPGTRLTVT.

The J gene is TRBJ1-1, the V gene TRBV3-1 (or the pseudogene TRBV3-2); 8 bases agree with TRBD1. Germline V gene sequence: CDR1 LGHDT, CDR2 YNNKEL (reference sequence). This CDR3 is built from 12 residues. V shed 1 base and J 12 bases; nucleotides not matched to a gene: 4. CDR3 sequence (DNA): TGTGCCAGCAGCCAAGGGGACAGGCGAACTTTCTTT. Protein product: CASSQGDRRTFF.

The chain links TRBV18 to TRBJ1-1; possible D gene TRBD1, 6 bases. The V and J ends lost 0 bases and 4 bases respectively, with 12 bases between them. The CDR3 extends over 15 amino acids. Per germline, CDR1 KGHSH and CDR2 LQKENI. The CDR3 DNA follows: TGTGCCAGCTCACCACCGTTAGGGGGGGGCACTGAAGCTTTCTTT. Its protein is CASSPPLGGGTEAFF.

This clone has only a few counts. The chain recombines TRBV28 with TRBJ2-1, with unresolved D. This CDR3 comprises 11 residues. Germline-derived CDR1 and CDR2 are MDHEN and SYDVKM. The V and J ends lost 8 bases and 5 bases respectively, with 7 bases between them. CDR3 DNA: TGTGCCAGCGGGAAGGACAATGAGCAGTTCTTC. It yields the protein CASGKDNEQFF.

The chain joins TRBV6-5 to TRBJ1-2; unclear D gene. The CDR3 contains 12 residues. The germline V gene has CDR1 MNHEY and CDR2 SVGAGI. V was pared by 2 bases and J by 4 bases, with 5 bases between. The CDR3 DNA follows: TGTGCCAGCAGTTACGATCTCTATGGCTACACCTTC. Protein product: CASSYDLYGYTF.

This chain links TRBV18 with TRBJ2-1; possibly TRBD2 for D (6 bases). CDR3 length: 16 amino acids. Germline V gives CDR1 KGHSH, CDR2 LQKENI. With 4 bases removed from V and 7 bases from J, the gap between germline ends came to 20 bases. In DNA form, the CDR3 reads TGTGCCAGCTCACAGCCGGGACTGCCTTTTTTTAATGAGCAGTTCTTC. Its translation is CASSQPGLPFFNEQFF.

This clone appeared many times. Written as DNA, the CDR3 is TGTGCCAGCAGCCGGACTAGCACCAGCGAGACCCAGTACTTC. It codes for CASSRTSTSETQYF. The chain employs TRBV11-2 and TRBJ2-5; 8 bases align to TRBD2. This CDR3 is built from 14 residues. V was pared by 5 bases and J by 5 bases, with 7 bases of the junction left unmatched. Germline V gene lookup returns CDR1 SGHAT and CDR2 FQNNGV.

The chain couples TRBV5-1 to TRBJ1-3, with 8 bases lining up with TRBD1. This CDR3 region has 15 residues. CDR1 is SGHRS and CDR2 is YFSETQ in the germline V gene. The junction had 6 bases not matched to a gene; V was cut back by 2 bases and J by 5 bases. The CDR3 reads CASSFGTGDRNTIYF. The CDR3 coding sequence is TGCGCCAGCAGCTTCGGGACAGGTGACCGAAACACCATATATTTT.

The chain combines TRBV28 with TRBJ1-2, with D perhaps TRBD1 (5 bases). Per the germline V gene, CDR1 is MDHEN and CDR2 is SYDVKM. V was pared by 3 bases and J by 4 bases, with 12 bases between. The CDR3 has 14 amino acids. The CDR3 sequence is CASSLRGSGYGYTF. CDR3 sequence (DNA): TGTGCCAGCAGTTTGAGGGGCTCGGGCTATGGCTACACCTTC.

This sequence joins TRBV15 and TRBJ1-4, with D tentatively TRBD1 (5 bases). V was trimmed by 1 base and J by 8 bases, leaving 11 bases between them. The germline V gene has CDR1 LNHNV and CDR2 YYDKDF (reference sequence). The CDR3 has 14 amino acids. CDR3 residues: CATSRGGAGEKLFF. In DNA, the CDR3 is TGTGCCACCAGCAGAGGGGGCGCGGGGGAAAAACTGTTTTTT.

J is TRBJ1-5 and V is TRBV7-2; no clear D gene. The CDR3 spans 12 residues. Per the germline V gene, CDR1 is SGHTA and CDR2 is FQGNSA. Between the trimmed V and J ends, which lost 5 bases and 0 bases, there was a span of 2 bases. CDR3 protein: CASSNSNQPQHF. In DNA form, the CDR3 reads TGTGCCAGCAGCAATAGCAATCAGCCCCAGCATTTT.

The genes are TRBV7-3 and TRBJ2-3; the D is unclear. Germline CDR1 SGHTA, CDR2 FQGTGA. The V and J ends lost 7 bases and 2 bases respectively, with 10 bases between them. The CDR3 length is 13 residues. The chain's CDR3 is CASKSSPTDTQYF. In nucleotides, the CDR3 is TGTGCCAGCAAAAGCTCACCCACAGATACGCAGTATTTT.

This clone occurred once. The rearrangement links TRBV5-1 to TRBJ1-6; possibly TRBD1 for D (5 bases). This CDR3 contains 13 residues. Germline lookup yields CDR1 SGHRS and CDR2 YFSETQ. V dropped 8 bases and J dropped 3 bases, with 9 bases sitting between them. This chain's CDR3 is CASQGNYNSPLHF. The CDR3 coding sequence is TGCGCCAGTCAGGGTAACTATAATTCACCCCTCCACTTT.

The CDR3 spells CASSPSTGTNEKLFF. In DNA, the CDR3 is TGTGCCAGCAGCCCCAGTACAGGGACTAATGAAAAACTGTTTTTT. The chain links TRBV9 to TRBJ1-4, with D possibly TRBD1 on 6 matching bases. This CDR3 region has 15 residues. The V gene's germline CDR1 is SGDLS and CDR2 YYNGEE. The ends were cut back, 4 bases at V and 2 bases at J, with 12 bases in the middle.

The chain recombines TRBV9 with TRBJ1-6, with 10 nucleotides matching TRBD1. Losses at the gene ends were 0 bases for V and 8 bases for J; bases not matched to a gene: 5. The CDR3 totals 16 residues. Germline lookup yields CDR1 SGDLS and CDR2 YYNGEE. The CDR3 reads CASSVERGTGDSPLHF. CDR3 bases: TGTGCCAGCAGCGTAGAACGGGGGACAGGGGATTCACCCCTCCACTTT.

This clone came up a few times. The gene calls are TRBV7-2 and TRBJ1-5; the D is unclear. Germline V gene data show CDR1 as SGHTA and CDR2 as FQGNSA. The CDR3 loop spans 14 amino acids. V lost 2 bases and J lost 5, with 10 bases in between. The CDR3 region is CASSLSPSHQPQHF. The CDR3, as DNA: TGTGCCAGCAGCTTATCACCTTCTCATCAGCCCCAGCATTTT.

The chain links TRBV6-5 to TRBJ2-1; 14 bases align to TRBD2. The CDR3 covers 14 residues. V lost 6 bases and J lost 14; bases outside the gene matches: 9. CDR1 is MNHEY, CDR2 SVGAGI, per germline. The CDR3 here is CASRKGTSGGLEFF. Here the CDR3 DNA reads TGTGCCAGCAGAAAGGGGACTAGCGGGGGCCTGGAGTTCTTC.

The V and J genes are TRBV19 and TRBJ1-3; D gene ambiguous. V dropped 4 bases and J dropped 4 bases, with 20 bases sitting between them. The germline V gene encodes CDR1 LNHDA and CDR2 SQIVND (reference sequence). The length of the CDR3 is 17 residues. The CDR3 reads CASSKSGAASRGNTIYF. CDR3 sequence (DNA): TGTGCCAGTAGTAAATCGGGCGCGGCGAGCCGAGGAAACACCATATATTTT.

The gene calls are TRBV14 and TRBJ1-6, with D perhaps matching TRBD1 (6 bases). CDR3 size: 17 residues. With 4 bases removed from V and 0 bases from J, the gap between germline ends came to 13 bases. Germline V gene data show CDR1 as SGHDN and CDR2 as FVKESK. The CDR3 sequence is CASSRGQISSYNSPLHF. As DNA, the CDR3 is TGTGCCAGCAGCCGGGGACAAATTAGCTCCTATAATTCACCCCTCCACTTT.

The CDR3 loop is CASSQDPGLREKTQYF. The CDR3 DNA sequence: TGTGCCAGCAGCCAAGACCCTGGGTTGAGGGAAAAGACCCAGTACTTC. V and J are TRBV3-1 (or the pseudogene TRBV3-2) and TRBJ2-5; D is possibly TRBD2 (5 bases). Germline V gives CDR1 LGHDT, CDR2 YNNKEL (reference sequence). V was trimmed by 0 bases and J by 6 bases, leaving 17 bases between them. There are 16 residues in the CDR3.

CDR3 residues: CASRLRQGEKLFF. CDR3 in DNA: TGTGCCAGCAGACTACGACAGGGAGAAAAACTGTTTTTT. V is TRBV12-3 or TRBV12-4 and J is TRBJ1-4; TRBD1 aligns across 7 bases. The CDR3 loop spans 13 amino acids. The V and J ends lost 6 bases and 8 bases, in that order; junction bases with no gene match: 6.

V and J are TRBV7-9 and TRBJ1-5, with 8 nucleotides matching TRBD1. CDR1 SEHNR and CDR2 FQNEAQ come from the germline V gene (reference sequence). V trimming: 3 bases; J trimming: 1 base; junction bases outside the gene matches: 14. CDR3 length equals 19 residues. CDR3 DNA: TGTGCCAGCAGCTTTAGTGGGGAGGGCAGGGGGCTGAGCAATCAGCCCCAGCATTTT. Its protein is CASSFSGEGRGLSNQPQHF. Full variable domain (remainder filled in from reference TRBV7-9 and TRBJ1-5): DTGVSQNPRHKITKRGQNVTFRCDPISEHNRLYWYRQTLGQGPEFLTYFQNEAQLEKSRLLSDRFSAERPKGSFSTLEIQRTEQGDSAMYLCASSFSGEGRGLSNQPQHFGDGTRLSIL.

J is TRBJ1-2 and V is TRBV6-6; 7 positions match TRBD1. The CDR3 runs to 12 residues. Unmatched junction bases numbered 8, after V lost 8 bases and J lost 8 bases. Germline V lookup: CDR1 MNHNY, CDR2 SVGAGI (reference sequence). The chain's CDR3 is CASLRGRNGYTF. The CDR3 coding sequence is TGTGCCAGCCTTAGGGGGCGGAACGGCTACACCTTC.

This clone was seen a handful of times. The rearrangement joins TRBV7-2 to TRBJ1-5; D possibly corresponds to TRBD1 (5 bases). There are 16 residues in the CDR3. V lost 1 base and J 5 bases, leaving 15 bases between the germline ends. CDR1 SGHTA and CDR2 FQGNSA come from the germline V gene. The CDR3 nucleotides read TGTGCCAGCAGCTTAGAGGGGCGACAGTCTCATCAGCCCCAGCATTTT. Amino acid sequence: CASSLEGRQSHQPQHF.

This clone was seen only a few times. The chain carries TRBV6-2 or TRBV6-3 and TRBJ2-5; D ambiguous. Germline CDR1 is MNHEY and CDR2 is SVGEGT. The V and J ends lost 2 bases and 5 bases respectively, with 24 bases between them. This CDR3 is built from 18 residues. The CDR3 nucleotides are TGTGCCAGCAGTTACCTGTCCATCAGGACGGCGATGGGGGAGACCCAGTACTTC. The encoded protein is CASSYLSIRTAMGETQYF.